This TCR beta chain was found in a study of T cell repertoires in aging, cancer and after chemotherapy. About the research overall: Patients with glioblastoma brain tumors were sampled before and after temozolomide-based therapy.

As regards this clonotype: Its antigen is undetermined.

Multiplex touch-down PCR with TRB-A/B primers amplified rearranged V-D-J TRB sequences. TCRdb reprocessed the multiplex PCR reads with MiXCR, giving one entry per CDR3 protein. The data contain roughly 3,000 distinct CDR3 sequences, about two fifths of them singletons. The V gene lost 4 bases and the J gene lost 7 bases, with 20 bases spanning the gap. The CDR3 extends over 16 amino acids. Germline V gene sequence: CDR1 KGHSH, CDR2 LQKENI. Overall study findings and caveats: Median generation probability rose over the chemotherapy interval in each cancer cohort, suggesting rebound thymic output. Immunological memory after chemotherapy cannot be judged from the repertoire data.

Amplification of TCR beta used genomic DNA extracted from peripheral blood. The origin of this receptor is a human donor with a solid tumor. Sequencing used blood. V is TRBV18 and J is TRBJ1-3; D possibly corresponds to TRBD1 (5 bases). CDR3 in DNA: TGTGCCAGCTCACGGGTGCAGGGTCGACAAGGGAACACCATATATTTT. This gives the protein CASSRVQGRQGNTIYF.